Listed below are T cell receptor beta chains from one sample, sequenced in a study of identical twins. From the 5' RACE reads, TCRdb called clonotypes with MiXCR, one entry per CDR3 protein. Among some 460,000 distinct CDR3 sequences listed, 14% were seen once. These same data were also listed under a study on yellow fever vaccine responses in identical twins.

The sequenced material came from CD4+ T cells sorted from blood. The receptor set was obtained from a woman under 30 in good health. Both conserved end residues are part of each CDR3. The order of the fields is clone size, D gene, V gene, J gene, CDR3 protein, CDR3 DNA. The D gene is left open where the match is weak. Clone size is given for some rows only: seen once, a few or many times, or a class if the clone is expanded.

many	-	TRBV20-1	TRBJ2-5	CSARDSSRETQYF	TGCAGTGCTAGAGATTCCAGTCGAGAGACCCAGTACTTC
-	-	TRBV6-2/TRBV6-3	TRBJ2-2	CASSVGSNTGELFF	TGTGCCAGCAGCGTTGGCAGTAACACCGGGGAGCTGTTTTTT
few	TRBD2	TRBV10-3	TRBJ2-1	CAISERIAGGQEQFF	TGTGCCATCAGTGAGAGGATAGCGGGAGGGCAAGAGCAGTTCTTC
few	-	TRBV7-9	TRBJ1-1	CASSLSGQYTEAFF	TGTGCCAGCAGCTTATCAGGACAGTACACTGAAGCTTTCTTT
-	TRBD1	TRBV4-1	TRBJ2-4	CASSSQGGVDIQYF	TGCGCCAGCAGCTCACAGGGGGGCGTTGACATTCAGTACTTC
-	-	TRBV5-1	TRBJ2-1	CASSLGLLPRNYNEQFF	TGCGCCAGCAGCTTGGGGCTCCTCCCCCGAAATTACAATGAGCAGTTCTTC
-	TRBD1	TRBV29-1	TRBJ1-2	CSGWTGNYGYTF	TGCAGCGGTTGGACAGGGAACTATGGCTACACCTTC
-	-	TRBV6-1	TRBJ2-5	CASSAPRGQETQYF	TGTGCCAGCAGCGCCCCGAGGGGGCAAGAGACCCAGTACTTC
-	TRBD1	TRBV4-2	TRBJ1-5	CASSQDGTEMQPQHF	TGTGCCAGCAGCCAAGATGGGACAGAAATGCAGCCCCAGCATTTT
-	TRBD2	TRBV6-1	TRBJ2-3	CASSQMTSGRATDTQYF	TGTGCCAGCAGTCAGATGACTAGCGGGAGGGCCACGGATACGCAGTATTTT
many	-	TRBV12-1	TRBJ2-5	CASSFDAGEETQYF	TGTGCCAGCAGCTTTGATGCAGGGGAAGAGACCCAGTACTTC
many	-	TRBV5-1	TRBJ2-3	CASSPGTGTDTQYF	TGTGCCAGCAGCCCTGGGACCGGGACAGATACGCAGTATTTT
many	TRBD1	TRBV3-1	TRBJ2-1	CASSLARQGVANEQFF	TGTGCCAGCAGCCTAGCGCGACAGGGGGTTGCTAATGAGCAGTTCTTC
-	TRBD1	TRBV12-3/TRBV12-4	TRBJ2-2	CASSRGTGRNTGELFF	TGTGCCAGCAGTCGCGGGACAGGAAGGAACACCGGGGAGCTGTTTTTT
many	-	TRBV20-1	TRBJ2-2	CSARDWANTGELFF	TGCAGTGCTAGAGATTGGGCGAACACCGGGGAGCTGTTTTTT
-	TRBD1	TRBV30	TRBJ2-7	CAWTTGNEQYF	TGTGCCTGGACGACAGGGAACGAGCAGTACTTC
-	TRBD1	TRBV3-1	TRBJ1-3	CASRLTGVPGNTIYF	TGTGCCAGCAGGCTGACAGGGGTACCTGGAAACACCATATATTTT
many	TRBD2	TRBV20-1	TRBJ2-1	CSARLREVVGNEQFF	TGCAGTGCTAGACTCCGGGAGGTTGTAGGGAATGAGCAGTTCTTC
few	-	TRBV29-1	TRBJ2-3	CSVAGITQYF	TGCAGCGTTGCAGGAATAACGCAGTATTTT
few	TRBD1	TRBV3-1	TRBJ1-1	CASRANRGDSTEAFF	TGTGCCAGCAGGGCAAACAGGGGGGATAGCACTGAAGCTTTCTTT
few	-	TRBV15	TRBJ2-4	CATTGSKNIQYF	TGTGCCACTACGGGATCCAAAAACATTCAGTACTTC
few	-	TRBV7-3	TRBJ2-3	CASSPWGPPGDTQYF	TGTGCCAGCAGCCCCTGGGGGCCTCCGGGGGATACGCAGTATTTT
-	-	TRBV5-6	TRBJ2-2	CASSIMGGDTNGGELFF	TGTGCCAGCAGCATCATGGGTGGGGATACTAATGGCGGGGAGCTGTTTTTT
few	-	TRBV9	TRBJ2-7	CASSVDGPGEQYF	TGTGCCAGCAGCGTAGACGGCCCGGGGGAGCAGTACTTC
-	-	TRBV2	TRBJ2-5	CASSEDRRLGGTQYF	TGTGCCAGCAGTGAAGACAGGAGACTAGGGGGGACCCAGTACTTC
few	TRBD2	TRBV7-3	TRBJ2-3	CASSTRTSGGPRTNTQYF	TGTGCCAGCAGCACCAGGACTAGCGGGGGACCCCGCACAAATACGCAGTATTTT
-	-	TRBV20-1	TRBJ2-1	CSASIGANEQFF	TGCAGTGCTAGTATCGGGGCCAATGAGCAGTTCTTC
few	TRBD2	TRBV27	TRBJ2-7	CASSSWEGPGEQYF	TGTGCCAGCAGCAGCTGGGAGGGCCCGGGTGAGCAGTACTTC
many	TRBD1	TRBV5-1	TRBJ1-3	CASSPGQGYTIYF	TGCGCCAGCAGCCCAGGACAGGGTTACACCATATATTTT
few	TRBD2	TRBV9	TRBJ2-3	CASSVDGSGVLNTQYF	TGTGCCAGCAGCGTAGACGGTAGCGGGGTACTTAATACGCAGTATTTT
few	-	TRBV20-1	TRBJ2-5	CSASLGSETQYF	TGCAGTGCTAGTTTAGGTTCGGAGACCCAGTACTTC
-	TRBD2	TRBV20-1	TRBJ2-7	CSAPGTSGGIYEQYF	TGCAGTGCCCCGGGGACTAGCGGGGGGATATACGAGCAGTACTTC
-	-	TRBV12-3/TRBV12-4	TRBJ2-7	CASSRGPDEQYF	TGTGCCAGCAGTCGGGGACCGGACGAGCAGTACTTC
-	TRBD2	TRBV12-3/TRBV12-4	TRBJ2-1	CASSFMGLAGGQEFF	TGTGCCAGCAGTTTTATGGGACTAGCGGGAGGGCAGGAGTTCTTC
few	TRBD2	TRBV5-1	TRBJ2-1	CASSYGLEGNEQFF	TGCGCCAGCAGCTATGGACTAGAAGGGAATGAGCAGTTCTTC
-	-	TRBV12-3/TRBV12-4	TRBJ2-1	CAFWGDWSSPIFYNEQFF	TGTGCCTTCTGGGGTGACTGGAGTTCCCCGATTTTTTACAATGAGCAGTTCTTC
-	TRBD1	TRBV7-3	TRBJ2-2	CASSSHRGGELFF	TGTGCCAGCAGCTCCCACAGGGGAGGGGAGCTGTTTTTT
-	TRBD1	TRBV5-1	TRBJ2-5	CASSLGDRGYQETQYF	TGCGCCAGCAGCTTGGGGGACAGGGGGTACCAAGAGACCCAGTACTTC
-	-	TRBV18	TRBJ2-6	CASSPLGISGANVLTF	TGTGCCAGCTCACCACTAGGCATCTCTGGGGCCAACGTCCTGACTTTC
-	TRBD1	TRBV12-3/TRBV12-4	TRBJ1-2	CASSAEGASDGYTF	TGTGCCAGCAGCGCCGAGGGGGCAAGTGATGGCTACACCTTC
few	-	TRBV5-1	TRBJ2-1	CASSLAFDLLAIAEQFF	TGCGCCAGCAGCTTGGCATTTGATCTGCTAGCTATCGCTGAGCAGTTCTTC
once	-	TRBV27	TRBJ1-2	CASRGQTESYGYTF	TGTGCCAGCAGGGGACAAACGGAATCCTATGGCTACACCTTC
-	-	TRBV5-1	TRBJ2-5	CASSQTLKETQYF	TGCGCCAGCAGCCAGACCCTAAAAGAGACCCAGTACTTC